Described below is a single T cell receptor beta chain sequence and its context. In the authors' methods: The assay estimated nucleated cells by amplifying reference gene primers. Produced via immunoSEQ multiplex PCR; TCRdb's table is partial and in-frame only. Clone size and the V and J calls come from that table; the DNA yielded D and trimming. The sample contains some 320,000 clones, about nine tenths of which appear only once. The sample is drawn from a study of blood T cell repertoires in COVID-19. The overall study: PBMCs, B-cell-depleted T cells, or T cells were the source of the cDNA or gDNA that made up the material.

With 5 bases removed from V and 5 bases from J, the gap between germline ends came to 10 bases. Germline assignment: CDR1 MNHEY and CDR2 SVGAGI. The CDR3 covers 14 residues. Individuals drawn from under 30 US areas were roughly 18 to 100 years old. Self-reported history from a screening survey and questionnaire set each donor's cohort. This sequence joins TRBV6-5 and TRBJ1-6; D unclear. The receptor comes from a man aged 60-69 years who had recovered from COVID-19. Source material: PBMCs or T cells enriched from blood (not recorded which). The CDR3 loop is CASSTVFNNSPLHF. CDR3 DNA sequence: TGTGCCAGCAGTACAGTCTTCAATAATTCACCCCTCCACTTT.